The rows below give T cell receptor beta chains drawn from one sample of a study of blood T cell repertoires in COVID-19. Sequenced by immunoSEQ multiplex PCR; TCRdb stores in-frame clones only, minus some. Among over 250,000 clones listed, more than 75% were seen once. Sequenced input: PBMCs or T cells enriched from blood (not recorded which). The origin of the receptors is a woman between 25 and 40 years old who had recovered from COVID-19. CDR3s include the opening cysteine and the closing phenylalanine or tryptophan. A D gene is named only where the DNA matches it firmly. Clone size, where shown, is once, few, many, or a class for clones that have expanded.

j_gene	d_gene	abundance	v_gene	CDR3nt	CDR3aa
TRBJ1-1	.	.	TRBV24-1	TGTGCCACCAGTGATTCGCAAGGGACTTTAGCTTTCTTT	CATSDSQGTLAFF
TRBJ2-1	TRBD1	.	TRBV6-5	TGTGCCAGCAGTTACGACCGGGGACAGTACAATGAGCAGTTCTTC	CASSYDRGQYNEQFF
TRBJ2-7	TRBD1	.	TRBV6-5	TGTGCCAGCAGCACGGGACAGCCTGAGGAGCAGTACTTC	CASSTGQPEEQYF
TRBJ2-1	TRBD2	once	TRBV7-2	TGTGCCAGCAGCTCGCCGGGACTAGCGGGGGGGCAAGAGTTCTTC	CASSSPGLAGGQEFF
TRBJ2-2	TRBD1	.	TRBV4-1	TGCGCCAGCAGCCACCCTAGGGGGACAGGGGGGACCGGGGAGCTGTTTTTT	CASSHPRGTGGTGELFF
TRBJ2-1	TRBD2	.	TRBV5-6	TGTGCCAGCAGCTCACCGGGACTAAGGTACAATGAGCAGTTCTTC	CASSSPGLRYNEQFF
TRBJ2-5	TRBD1	.	TRBV27	TGTGCCAGCAGTCCGGGACAGGGGGCGCGGGGCCAAGAGACCCAGTACTTC	CASSPGQGARGQETQYF
TRBJ1-1	TRBD1	.	TRBV4-1	TGCGCCAGCAGCCAAGCACAGGGGGCCGGCACTGAAGCTTTCTTT	CASSQAQGAGTEAFF
TRBJ1-1	.	few	TRBV3-1/TRBV3-2	TGTGCCAGCAGCCCATACAGTGAGCCCACTGAAGCTTTCTTT	CASSPYSEPTEAFF
TRBJ2-7	TRBD1	.	TRBV29-1	TGCAGCGTTAAAGTGACAGGGGTCTACGAGCAGTACTTC	CSVKVTGVYEQYF
TRBJ1-6	.	.	TRBV3-1/TRBV3-2	TGTGCCAGCAGCCAATTGAGCTCCTATAATTCACCCCTCCACTTT	CASSQLSSYNSPLHF
TRBJ2-5	TRBD2	.	TRBV5-6	TGTGCCAGCAGCACGGTTGGACTAGCGGGGTTACAAGAGACCCAGTACTTC	CASSTVGLAGLQETQYF
TRBJ1-2	.	.	TRBV7-9	TGTGCCAGCAGCTTAATGGGGACACGAGGCTACACCTTC	CASSLMGTRGYTF
TRBJ1-2	.	.	TRBV28	TGTGCCAGCAGTTTAGAGTCGGAGGGCAGGTTCTATGGCTACACCTTC	CASSLESEGRFYGYTF
TRBJ1-1	.	.	TRBV5-1	TGCGCCAGCAGCTTGGCCAAGAACGTGTATGGGGCGAGCACTGAAGCTTTCTTT	CASSLAKNVYGASTEAFF
TRBJ1-1	.	.	TRBV7-9	TGTGCCAGCAGCTCTGAACAGGGCGTTGGTGAAGCTTTCTTT	CASSSEQGVGEAFF
TRBJ2-3	TRBD1	.	TRBV10-3	TGTGCCATCAGTGAAAACAGGGGAGGCACAGATACGCAGTATTTT	CAISENRGGTDTQYF
TRBJ1-2	TRBD1	.	TRBV5-6	TGTGCCAGCATGATGTCAGGGGGCTATGGCTACACCTTC	CASMMSGGYGYTF
TRBJ1-4	TRBD1	few	TRBV10-3	TGTGCCATCAGTGAGTCGAGACAGGGACGGAATGAAAAACTGTTTTTT	CAISESRQGRNEKLFF
TRBJ2-1	.	.	TRBV6-4	TGTGCCAGCAGTTACGTTAGCAGCAATGAGCAGTTCTTC	CASSYVSSNEQFF
TRBJ1-5	TRBD1	.	TRBV6-5	TGTGCCAGCAGTTTGGGACAGGGAAGGCAGCCCCAGCATTTT	CASSLGQGRQPQHF
TRBJ2-3	TRBD1	.	TRBV11-2	TGTGCCAGCAGCTTAGTGGGACAGGGGACACCCACAGATACGCAGTATTTT	CASSLVGQGTPTDTQYF